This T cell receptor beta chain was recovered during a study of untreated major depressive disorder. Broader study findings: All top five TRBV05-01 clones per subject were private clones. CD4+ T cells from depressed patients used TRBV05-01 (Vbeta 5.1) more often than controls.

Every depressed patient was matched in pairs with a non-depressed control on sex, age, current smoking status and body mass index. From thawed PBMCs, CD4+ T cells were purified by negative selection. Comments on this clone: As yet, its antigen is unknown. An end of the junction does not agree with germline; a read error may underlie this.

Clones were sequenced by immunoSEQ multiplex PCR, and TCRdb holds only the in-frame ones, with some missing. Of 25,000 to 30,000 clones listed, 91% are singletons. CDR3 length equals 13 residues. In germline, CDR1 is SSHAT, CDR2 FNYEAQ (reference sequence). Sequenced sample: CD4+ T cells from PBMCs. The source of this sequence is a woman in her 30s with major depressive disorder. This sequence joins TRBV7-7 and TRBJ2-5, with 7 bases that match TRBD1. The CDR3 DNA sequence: TGTGCTAGCAGCTCGGGACAGCTGGGGACCCAGTACTTC. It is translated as CASSSGQLGTQYF. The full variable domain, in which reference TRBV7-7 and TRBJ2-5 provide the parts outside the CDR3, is GAGVSQSPRYKVTKRGQDVTLRCDPISSHATLYWYQQALGQGPEFLTYFNYEAQPDKSGLPSDRFSAERPEGSISTLTIQRTEQRDSAMYRCASSSGQLGTQYFGPGTRLLVL.